This T cell receptor beta chain was sequenced in a study of blood T cell repertoires in COVID-19. Turning to the study itself: Samples came from the United States, Italy and Spain, spanning acute and convalescent COVID-19. T cells, B-cell-depleted T cells, or PBMCs provided the cDNA or gDNA that served as material.

Original methodology: By means of reference gene primer amplification, nucleated cell counts were estimated. The method was immunoSEQ multiplex PCR; TCRdb's version includes in-frame clones alone and lacks a portion of them. V and J calls and clone size are copied from that table; D and trimming were computed from the DNA. The data show around 200,000 clones, roughly 84% seen once. Source material: peripheral blood. The TCR sequence derives from a woman older than 75 with acute or convalescent COVID-19.

As DNA, the CDR3 is TGCGCCAGCAGCTTGTGGCCAGGGGTAAATGAAAAACTGTTTTTT. Residues: CASSLWPGVNEKLFF. The chain uses TRBV5-1 and TRBJ1-4; the D gene is possibly TRBD1 (6 bases). CDR3 length: 15 amino acids. Looked up from germline, CDR1 is SGHRS and CDR2 is YFSETQ. V shed 1 base and J shed 5 bases, with 12 bases lying between them.